Sequencing of this T cell receptor beta chain was carried out in a study of cytomegalovirus exposure and HLA in healthy donors. V shed 3 bases and J 0 bases; nucleotides not matched to a gene: 5. The germline V gene encodes CDR1 SGHRS and CDR2 YFSETQ. This CDR3 contains 16 residues. Each donor's status was that of a healthy bone marrow donor. PCR employed 60 Vbeta and 13 Jbeta primers. Clones were sequenced by immunoSEQ multiplex PCR, and TCRdb holds only the in-frame ones, with some missing. This table has some 60,000 clones, 75% to 85% appearing once. The chain employs TRBV5-1 and TRBJ1-3, with 8 bases that match TRBD1. The TCR comes from a male donor in good health and CMV-seronegative. The sequenced sample consisted of PBMCs. CDR3 sequence reads: CASSWTGSSSGNTIYF. The CDR3 bases are TGCGCCAGCAGCTGGACAGGGTCAAGCTCTGGAAACACCATATATTTT.